This T cell receptor (beta chain) was documented in a study of blood T cell repertoires in COVID-19. The CDR3 length is 14 residues. CDR1 SGHVS and CDR2 FQNEAQ come from the germline V gene. V dropped 4 bases and J dropped 4; count of bases not matched to a gene: 6. Sequencing was performed with immunoSEQ multiplex PCR; in TCRdb, only in-frame clones are kept and a portion is missing. This repertoire shows nearly 110,000 clones, around 83% found once; its top ten account for 4% to 5.5%. The V call is TRBV7-8, the J call TRBJ1-2, with 7 bases matching TRBD1. What was sequenced was peripheral blood. The sequence came from a man in his 70s with acute or convalescent COVID-19. The CDR3 DNA follows: TGTGCCAGCAGCTCTACAGGGGACCCCTATGGCTACACCTTC. Its protein product is CASSSTGDPYGYTF.